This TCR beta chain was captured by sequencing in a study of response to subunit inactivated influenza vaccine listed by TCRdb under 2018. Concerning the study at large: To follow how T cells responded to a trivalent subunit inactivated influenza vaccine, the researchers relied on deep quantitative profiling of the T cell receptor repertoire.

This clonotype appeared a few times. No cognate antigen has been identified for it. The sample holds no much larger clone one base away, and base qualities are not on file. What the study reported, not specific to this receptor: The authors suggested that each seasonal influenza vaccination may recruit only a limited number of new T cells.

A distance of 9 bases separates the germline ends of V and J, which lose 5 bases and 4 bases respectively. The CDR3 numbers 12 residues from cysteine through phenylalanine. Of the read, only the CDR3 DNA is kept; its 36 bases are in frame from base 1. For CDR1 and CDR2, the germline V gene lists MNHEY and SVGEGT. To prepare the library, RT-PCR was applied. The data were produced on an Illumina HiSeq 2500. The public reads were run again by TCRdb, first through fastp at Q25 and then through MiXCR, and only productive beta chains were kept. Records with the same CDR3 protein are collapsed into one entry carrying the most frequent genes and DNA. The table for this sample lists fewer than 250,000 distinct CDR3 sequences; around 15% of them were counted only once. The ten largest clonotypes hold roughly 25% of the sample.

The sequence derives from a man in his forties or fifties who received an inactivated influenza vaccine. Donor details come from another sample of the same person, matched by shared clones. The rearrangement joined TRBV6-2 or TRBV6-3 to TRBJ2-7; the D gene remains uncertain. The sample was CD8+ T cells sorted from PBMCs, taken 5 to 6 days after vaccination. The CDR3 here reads CASSPSHYEQYF. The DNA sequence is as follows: TGTGCCAGCAGTCCATCCCATTACGAGCAGTACTTC.